What follows are 4 T cell receptor beta chains derived from one specimen sequenced in a study of T cells in Graves' hyperthyroidism and ophthalmopathy. Researchers took RNA transcripts and amplified the TCR beta CDR3 regions from them. First-round RT-PCR targeting the TCR CDR3 was performed with the HTBI primer set. TCRdb used MiXCR to reprocess the multiplex PCR reads, holding one entry per CDR3 protein. The data show around 700,000 distinct CDR3 sequences, around 19% seen once. What was sequenced was blood. The receptors derive from a woman aged 50 to 60 with Graves' hyperthyroidism that later progressed to Graves' ophthalmopathy.

A few counts support this clonotype. V is TRBV12-3 or TRBV12-4 and J is TRBJ2-1; D possibly corresponds to TRBD1 (5 bases). V was shortened by 2 bases and J by 0 bases, with 14 bases between the two germline ends. The CDR3 has 17 residues. As DNA, the CDR3 is TGTGCCAGCAGTTTAAGTTCAGGACAAAGCTCCTACAATGAGCAGTTCTTC. Amino acid sequence: CASSLSSGQSSYNEQFF.

This clonotype showed up many times. The V and J genes are TRBV2 and TRBJ2-1; TRBD2 agrees at 8 bases. The CDR3 contains 22 residues. Germline lookup yields CDR1 SNHLY and CDR2 FYNNEI. V shed 6 bases, J shed 0 bases, and the junction held 25 bases outside the gene matches. The CDR3 sequence is CASSTPPRGSGAIHYSYNEQFF. CDR3 bases: TGTGCCAGCAGCACCCCCCCCCGTGGTAGCGGGGCCATCCATTACTCCTACAATGAGCAGTTCTTC.

This clonotype was seen ten or more times. The V call is TRBV2, the J call TRBJ1-5; the D gene is possibly TRBD1 (5 bases). Per the germline V gene, CDR1 is SNHLY and CDR2 is FYNNEI. V lost 4 bases and J lost 7, with 17 bases in between. The CDR3 has 15 amino acids. The DNA for the CDR3 is TGTGCCAGCAGTGCGCCAACAGGTGTGGGGCAGCCCCAGCATTTT. Translated, it gives CASSAPTGVGQPQHF.

This clonotype has at least ten counts. The V gene is TRBV20-1, the J gene TRBJ1-1, with D tentatively TRBD1 (5 bases). CDR1 and CDR2 from the germline V gene are DFQATT and SNEGSKA (reference sequence). The CDR3 extends over 13 amino acids. V lost 5 bases to trimming and J lost 3 bases, with 13 bases between them. The CDR3 loop is CSAARVGDTEAFF. The DNA for the CDR3 is TGCAGTGCTGCCAGGGTAGGGGACACTGAAGCTTTCTTT.